This T cell receptor beta chain was recorded in a study of blood T cell repertoires in COVID-19. Here immunoSEQ multiplex PCR was the method, and the copy in TCRdb shows in-frame clones only, minus some. The sample has about 190,000 clones, about 85% seen once. There are 15 residues in the CDR3. CDR1 and CDR2 from the germline V gene are SGHTS and YDEGEE. After removal of 0 bases from V and 3 bases from J, the junction contained 2 bases not matched to a gene. The V and J genes are TRBV5-8 and TRBJ2-2; 7 bases map to TRBD2. The receptor was derived from a human donor in a cohort sampled during active COVID-19. The sequenced material came from peripheral blood. The CDR3 is CASSLGLADTGELFF. The CDR3 DNA is TGTGCCAGCAGCTTGGGGCTAGCGGACACCGGGGAGCTGTTTTTT.